The clone carrying this T cell receptor (beta chain) came up a few times. Its antigen is undetermined. This entry comes from a study of response to subunit inactivated influenza vaccine. Notes on the study in general: Each seasonal influenza vaccination, the authors suggested, recruits few new T cells.

The junction had 11 bases not matched to a gene; V was cut back by 0 bases and J by 11 bases. The CDR3 has 15 amino acids. CDR1 DFQATT and CDR2 SNEGSKA come from the germline V gene (reference sequence). TCRdb reprocessed the RT-PCR reads with MiXCR, giving one entry per CDR3 protein. The profile shows over 150,000 distinct CDR3 sequences, about 10% of them singletons. The specimen was CD8+ T cells sorted from PBMCs, collected around 2 years after vaccination. The genes are TRBV20-1 and TRBJ2-1, with 9 bases fitting TRBD1. The source of this sequence is a man aged 45 to 75 who received an inactivated influenza vaccine. CDR3 coding DNA: TGCAGTGCTAGAGAACCGGGACAGGGAACAATGCAGCAGTTCTTC. It yields the protein CSAREPGQGTMQQFF.